This note documents a single T cell receptor (beta chain) sequence. Its cognate antigen has yet to be identified. Base qualities are not provided; no much larger clone lies one nucleotide away. Library generation was performed with the immunoSEQ multiplex PCR assay. TCRdb took this table from immuneACCESS and kept in-frame rearrangements with V and J called. Such tables lack part of the clones; where checked against another copy, unresolved V genes explain under half of the gap, and the rest is unexplained. Counted in this sample were 45,000 to 55,000 clones; roughly 90% of them appeared once. Under 2% of the sample belongs to the ten largest clones. This sample stems from a study of T cell changes during pregnancy in multiple sclerosis (dated by TCRdb to about 2019). Regarding the research as a whole: In women with multiple sclerosis, the researchers looked at how the T cell repertoire shifted as pregnancy progressed.

Sequences SGHRS (CDR1) and YFSETQ (CDR2) are obtained from the germline V gene. V has 4 bases trimmed and J has 1 base trimmed; junction bases matching no gene number 3. There are 16 amino acids in the CDR3, from cysteine to phenylalanine inclusive. Only the CDR3 portion is preserved as DNA: 48 bases, with reading frame beginning at the first base. In this chain, TRBV5-1 is recombined with TRBJ2-2; a stretch of 11 junction bases matches TRBD2. This receptor was identified in a female donor with multiple sclerosis, enrolled in a pregnancy study. Specimen: peripheral blood, collected in the first trimester of pregnancy. The CDR3 region: CASSLGLAGNTGELFF. The nucleotide sequence is TGCGCCAGCAGCCTCGGACTAGCGGGGAACACCGGGGAGCTGTTTTTT.